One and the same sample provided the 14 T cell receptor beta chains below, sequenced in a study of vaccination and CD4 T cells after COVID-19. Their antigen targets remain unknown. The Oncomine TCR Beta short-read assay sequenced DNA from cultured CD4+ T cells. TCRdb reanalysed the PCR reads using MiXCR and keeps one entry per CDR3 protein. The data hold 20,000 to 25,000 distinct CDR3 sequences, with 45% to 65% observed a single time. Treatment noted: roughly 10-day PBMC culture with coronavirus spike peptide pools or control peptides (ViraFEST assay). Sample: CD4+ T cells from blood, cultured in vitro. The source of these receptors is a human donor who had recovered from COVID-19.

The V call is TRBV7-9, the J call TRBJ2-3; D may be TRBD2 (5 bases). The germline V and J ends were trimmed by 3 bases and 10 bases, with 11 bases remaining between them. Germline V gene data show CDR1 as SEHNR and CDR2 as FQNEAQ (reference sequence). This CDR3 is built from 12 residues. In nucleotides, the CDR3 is TGTGCCAGCAGCTTGGACTCCCTGGCGCAGTATTTT. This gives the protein CASSLDSLAQYF.

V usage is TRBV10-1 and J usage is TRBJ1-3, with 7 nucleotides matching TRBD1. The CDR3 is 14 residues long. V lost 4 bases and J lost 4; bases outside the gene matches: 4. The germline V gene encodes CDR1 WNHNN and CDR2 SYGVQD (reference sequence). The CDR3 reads CASSAGTDGNTIYF. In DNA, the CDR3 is TGCGCCAGCAGTGCCGGGACAGACGGAAACACCATATATTTT.

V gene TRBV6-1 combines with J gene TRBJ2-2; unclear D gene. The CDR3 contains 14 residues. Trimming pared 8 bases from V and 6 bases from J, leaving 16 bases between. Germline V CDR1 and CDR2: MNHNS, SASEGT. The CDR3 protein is CASRPSLSSGELFF. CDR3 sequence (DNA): TGTGCCAGCCGACCCTCCCTATCCTCCGGGGAGCTGTTTTTT.

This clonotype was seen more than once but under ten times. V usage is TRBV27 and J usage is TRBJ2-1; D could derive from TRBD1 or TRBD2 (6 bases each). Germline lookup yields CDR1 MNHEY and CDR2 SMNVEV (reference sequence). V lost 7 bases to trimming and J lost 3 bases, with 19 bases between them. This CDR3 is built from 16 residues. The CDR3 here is CASKVLEGGFYNEQFF. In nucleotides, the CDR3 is TGTGCCAGCAAAGTCCTGGAGGGGGGATTCTACAATGAGCAGTTCTTC.

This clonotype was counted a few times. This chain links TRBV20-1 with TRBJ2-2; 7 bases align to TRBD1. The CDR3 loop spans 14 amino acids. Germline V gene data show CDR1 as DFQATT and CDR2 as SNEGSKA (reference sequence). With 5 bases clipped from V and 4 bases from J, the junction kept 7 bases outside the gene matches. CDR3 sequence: CSALRDSFTGELFF. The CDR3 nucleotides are TGCAGTGCTCTCCGGGACAGCTTCACCGGGGAGCTGTTTTTT.

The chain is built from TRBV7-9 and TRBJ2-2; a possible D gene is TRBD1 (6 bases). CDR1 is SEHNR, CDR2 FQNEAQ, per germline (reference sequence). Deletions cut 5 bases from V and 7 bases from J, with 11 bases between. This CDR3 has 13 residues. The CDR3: CASSPGTNGELFF. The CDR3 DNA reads TGTGCCAGCAGCCCCGGGACAAACGGGGAGCTGTTTTTT.

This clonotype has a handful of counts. Here the CDR3 DNA reads TGTGCCAGCAGCCCAAAGGAGTTCCTAGAGGATGGCTACACCTTC. Protein product: CASSPKEFLEDGYTF. V usage is TRBV7-9 and J usage is TRBJ1-2; D not resolved. The CDR3 loop spans 15 amino acids. V shed 5 bases and J shed 6 bases, with 19 bases lying between them. Germline V lookup: CDR1 SEHNR, CDR2 FQNEAQ (reference sequence).

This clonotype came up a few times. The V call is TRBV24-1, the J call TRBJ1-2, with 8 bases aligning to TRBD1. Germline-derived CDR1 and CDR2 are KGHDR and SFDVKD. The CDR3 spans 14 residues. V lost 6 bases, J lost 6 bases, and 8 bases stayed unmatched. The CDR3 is CATSSPGGANGYTF. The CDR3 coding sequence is TGTGCCACCAGTTCTCCAGGGGGCGCAAATGGCTACACCTTC.

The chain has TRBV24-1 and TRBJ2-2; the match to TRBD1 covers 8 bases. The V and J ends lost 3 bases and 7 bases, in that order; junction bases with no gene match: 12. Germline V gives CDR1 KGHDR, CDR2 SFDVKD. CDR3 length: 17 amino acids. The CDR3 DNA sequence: TGTGCCACCAGTGATCCGCACCCAGGGGGCGGTCACGGGGAGCTGTTTTTT. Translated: CATSDPHPGGGHGELFF.

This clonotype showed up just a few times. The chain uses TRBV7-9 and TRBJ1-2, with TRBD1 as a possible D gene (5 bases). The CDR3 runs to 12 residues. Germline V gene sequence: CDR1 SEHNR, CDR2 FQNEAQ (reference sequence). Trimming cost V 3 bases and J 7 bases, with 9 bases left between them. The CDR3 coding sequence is TGTGCCAGCAGCTTTATCGACAGTGGCTACACCTTC. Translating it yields CASSFIDSGYTF.

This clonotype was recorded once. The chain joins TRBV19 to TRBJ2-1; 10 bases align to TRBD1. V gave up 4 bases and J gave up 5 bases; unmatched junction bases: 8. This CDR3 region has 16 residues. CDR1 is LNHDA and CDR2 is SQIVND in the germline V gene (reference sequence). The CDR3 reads CASSTSGGTGDNEQFF. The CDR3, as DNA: TGTGCCAGTAGTACTTCCGGGGGGACAGGGGACAATGAGCAGTTCTTC.

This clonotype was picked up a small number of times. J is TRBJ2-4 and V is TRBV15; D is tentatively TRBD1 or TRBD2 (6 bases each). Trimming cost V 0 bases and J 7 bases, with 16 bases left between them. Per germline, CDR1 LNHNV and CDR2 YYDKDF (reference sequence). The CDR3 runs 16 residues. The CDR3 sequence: CATSRDTGAGMNIQYF. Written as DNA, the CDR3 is TGTGCCACCAGCAGAGATACGGGGGCCGGGATGAACATTCAGTACTTC.

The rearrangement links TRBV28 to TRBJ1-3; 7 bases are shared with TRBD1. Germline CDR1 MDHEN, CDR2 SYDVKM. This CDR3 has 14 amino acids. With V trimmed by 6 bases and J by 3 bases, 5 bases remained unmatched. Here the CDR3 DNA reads TGTGCCAGCAGACCCGACAGGGTTGGAAACACCATATATTTT. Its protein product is CASRPDRVGNTIYF.

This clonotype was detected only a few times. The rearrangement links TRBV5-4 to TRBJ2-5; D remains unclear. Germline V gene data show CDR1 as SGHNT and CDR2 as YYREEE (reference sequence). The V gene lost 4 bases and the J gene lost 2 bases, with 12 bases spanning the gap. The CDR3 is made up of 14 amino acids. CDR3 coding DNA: TGTGCCAGCAGCAGTCCCGGCGGACAAGAGACCCAGTACTTC. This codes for CASSSPGGQETQYF.